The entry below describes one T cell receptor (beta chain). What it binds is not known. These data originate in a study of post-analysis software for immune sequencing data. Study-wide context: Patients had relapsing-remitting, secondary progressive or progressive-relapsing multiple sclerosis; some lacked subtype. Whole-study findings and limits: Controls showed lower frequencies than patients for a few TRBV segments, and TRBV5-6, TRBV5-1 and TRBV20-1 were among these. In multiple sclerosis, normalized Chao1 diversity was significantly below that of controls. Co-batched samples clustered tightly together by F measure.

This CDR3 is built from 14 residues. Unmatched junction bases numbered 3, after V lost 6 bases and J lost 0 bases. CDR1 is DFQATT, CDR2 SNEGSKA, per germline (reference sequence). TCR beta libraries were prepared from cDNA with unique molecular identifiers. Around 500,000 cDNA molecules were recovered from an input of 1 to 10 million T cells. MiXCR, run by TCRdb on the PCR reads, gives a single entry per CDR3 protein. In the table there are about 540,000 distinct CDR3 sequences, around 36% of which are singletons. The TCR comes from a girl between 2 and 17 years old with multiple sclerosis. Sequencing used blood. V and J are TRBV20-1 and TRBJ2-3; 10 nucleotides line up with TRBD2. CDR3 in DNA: TGCAGTGCAACACTAGCGGGGAGCACAGATACGCAGTATTTT. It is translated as CSATLAGSTDTQYF.